The clone carrying this T cell receptor (beta chain) was detected only a few times. Amplification of TCR beta CDR3 regions used RNA as the template. HTBI primers were used for first-round RT-PCR of the TCR CDR3. Using its own MiXCR run on the multiplex PCR reads, TCRdb lists one record per CDR3 protein. This sample has around 300,000 distinct CDR3 sequences, with 13% found just once. This record comes from a study of T cells in Graves' hyperthyroidism and ophthalmopathy. With 1 base clipped from V and 5 bases from J, the junction kept 6 bases outside the gene matches. Germline CDR1 reads LGHNA; CDR2 reads YNFKEQ. This CDR3 is built from 15 residues. Patients aged 18 to 65 had newly diagnosed hyperthyroidism that had lasted under 2 months.

J is TRBJ2-7 and V is TRBV4-2, with TRBD1 identical over 9 bases. The sequencing input was blood. The receptor's source is a woman aged 30 to 39 with Graves' hyperthyroidism that later progressed to Graves' ophthalmopathy. CDR3 in amino acids: CASSQGRDRDNEQYF. The CDR3 nucleotides are TGTGCCAGCAGCCAAGGGAGGGACAGGGATAACGAGCAGTACTTC.